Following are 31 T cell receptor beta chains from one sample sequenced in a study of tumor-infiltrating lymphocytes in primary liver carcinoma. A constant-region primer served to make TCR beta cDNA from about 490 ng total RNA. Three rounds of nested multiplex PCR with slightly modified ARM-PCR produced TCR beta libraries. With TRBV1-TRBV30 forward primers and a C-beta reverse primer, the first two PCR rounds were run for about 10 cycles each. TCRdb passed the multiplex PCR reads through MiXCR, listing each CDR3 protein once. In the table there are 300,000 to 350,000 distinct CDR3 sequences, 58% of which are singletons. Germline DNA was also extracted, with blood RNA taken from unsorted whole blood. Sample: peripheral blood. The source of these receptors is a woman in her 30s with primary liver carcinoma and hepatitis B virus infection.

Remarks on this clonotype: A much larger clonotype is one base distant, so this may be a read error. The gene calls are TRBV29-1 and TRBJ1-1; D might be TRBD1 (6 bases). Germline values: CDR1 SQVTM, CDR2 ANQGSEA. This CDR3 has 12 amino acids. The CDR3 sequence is CSLDGGGTEAFF. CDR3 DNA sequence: TGCAGCCTTGATGGAGGGGGCACTGAAGCTTTCTTT.

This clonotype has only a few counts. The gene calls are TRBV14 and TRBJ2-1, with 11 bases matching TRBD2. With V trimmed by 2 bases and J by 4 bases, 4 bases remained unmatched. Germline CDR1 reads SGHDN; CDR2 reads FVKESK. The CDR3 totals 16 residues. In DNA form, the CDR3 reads TGTGCCAGCAGCCAAACGGGACTAGCGGTTTACAATGAGCAGTTCTTC. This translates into CASSQTGLAVYNEQFF. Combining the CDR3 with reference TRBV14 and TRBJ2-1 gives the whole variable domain EAGVTQFPSHSVIEKGQTVTLRCDPISGHDNLYWYRRVMGKEIKFLLHFVKESKQDESGMPNNRFLAERTGGTYSTLKVQPAELEDSGVYFCASSQTGLAVYNEQFFGPGTRLTVL.

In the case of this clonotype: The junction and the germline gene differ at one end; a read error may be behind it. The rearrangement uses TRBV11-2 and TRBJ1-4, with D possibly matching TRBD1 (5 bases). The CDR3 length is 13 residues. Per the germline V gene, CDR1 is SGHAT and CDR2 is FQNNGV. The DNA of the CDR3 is TGTGTCAGCAGCTTGAGACAGAATGAAAAACTGTTTTTT. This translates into CVSSLRQNEKLFF.

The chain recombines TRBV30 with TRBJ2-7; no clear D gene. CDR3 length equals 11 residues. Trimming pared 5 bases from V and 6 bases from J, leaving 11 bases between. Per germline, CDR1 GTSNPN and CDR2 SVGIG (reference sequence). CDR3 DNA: TGTGCCTGGGGCGCCGGTTTCGAGCAGTACTTC. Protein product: CAWGAGFEQYF.

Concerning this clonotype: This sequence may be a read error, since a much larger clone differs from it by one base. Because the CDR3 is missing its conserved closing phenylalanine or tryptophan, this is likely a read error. The CDR3 DNA reads TGTGCCAGCAGCCGGACAGGGGTGGAGCAGTTCTCC. It encodes CASSRTGVEQFS. This sequence joins TRBV5-5 and TRBJ2-1, with TRBD1 identical over 9 bases. The germline CDR1 and CDR2 sequences are SGHKS and YYEKEE (reference sequence). CDR3 size: 12 residues. The ends lost 4 bases at V and 10 bases at J; junction bases unmatched: 3.

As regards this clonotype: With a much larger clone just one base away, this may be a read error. The CDR3 sequence is CSRSDGVSYNEQFF. In DNA, the CDR3 is TGCAGCAGATCGGACGGCGTCTCCTACAATGAGCAGTTCTTC. The chain combines TRBV29-1 with TRBJ2-1; D unresolved. The V end was cut by 8 bases, the J end by 0 bases, with 14 bases between. CDR1 and CDR2 (germline): SQVTM, ANQGSEA. CDR3 length: 14 residues.

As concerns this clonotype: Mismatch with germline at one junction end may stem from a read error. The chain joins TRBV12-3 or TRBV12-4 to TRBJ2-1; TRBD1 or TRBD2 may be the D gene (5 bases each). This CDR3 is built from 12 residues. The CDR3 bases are TGTGCCGGGGGACGGGTCCGGAATGAGCAGTTATTC. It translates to CAGGRVRNEQLF.

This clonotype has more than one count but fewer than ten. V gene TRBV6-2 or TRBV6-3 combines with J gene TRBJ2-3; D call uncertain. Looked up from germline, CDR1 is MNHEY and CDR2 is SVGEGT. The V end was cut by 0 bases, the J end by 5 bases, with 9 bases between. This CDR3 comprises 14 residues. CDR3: CASSYSPARDTQYF. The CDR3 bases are TGTGCCAGCAGTTACTCCCCGGCTAGAGATACGCAGTATTTT.

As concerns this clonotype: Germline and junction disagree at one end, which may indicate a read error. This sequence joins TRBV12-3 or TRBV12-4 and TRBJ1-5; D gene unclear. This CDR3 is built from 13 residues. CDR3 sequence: CASGLEYNQPQHF. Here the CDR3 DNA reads TGTGCCAGCGGTTTAGAGTACAATCAGCCCCAGCATTTT.

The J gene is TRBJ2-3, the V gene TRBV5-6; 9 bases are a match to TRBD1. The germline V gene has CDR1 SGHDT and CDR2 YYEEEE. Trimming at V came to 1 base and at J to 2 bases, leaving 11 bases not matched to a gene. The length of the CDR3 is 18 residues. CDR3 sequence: CASSLLRFRTGATDTQYF. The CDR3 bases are TGTGCCAGCAGCTTGTTGCGCTTTCGGACAGGGGCCACAGATACGCAGTATTTT.

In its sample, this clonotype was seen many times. In DNA form, the CDR3 reads TGTGCCAGCAGTTACAGCCAGGGAAACGGACAGCCCCAGCATTTT. It yields the protein CASSYSQGNGQPQHF. This sequence joins TRBV6-5 and TRBJ1-5; tentatively, D is TRBD1 (5 bases). V shed 2 bases and J shed 7 bases, with 15 bases lying between them. The CDR3 runs 15 residues. The germline V gene encodes CDR1 MNHEY and CDR2 SVGAGI.

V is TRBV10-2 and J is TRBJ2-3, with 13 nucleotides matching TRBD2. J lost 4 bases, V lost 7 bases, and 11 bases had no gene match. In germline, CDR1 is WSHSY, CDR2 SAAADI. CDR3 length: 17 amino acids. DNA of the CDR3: TGCGCCAGCAATGGACTAGCGGGAGCGGGTTTCGCAGATACGCAGTATTTT. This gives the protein CASNGLAGAGFADTQYF.

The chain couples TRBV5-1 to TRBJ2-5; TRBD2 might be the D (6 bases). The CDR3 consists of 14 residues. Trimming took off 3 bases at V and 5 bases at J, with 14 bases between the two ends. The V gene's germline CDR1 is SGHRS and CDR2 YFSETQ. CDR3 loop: CASSSGLASETQYF. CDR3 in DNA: TGCGCCAGCAGCTCGGGACTGGCTTCTGAGACCCAGTACTTC. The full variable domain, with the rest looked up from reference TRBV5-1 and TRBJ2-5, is KAGVTQTPRYLIKTRGQQVTLSCSPISGHRSVSWYQQTPGQGLQFLFEYFSETQRNKGNFPGRFSGRQFSNSRSEMNVSTLELGDSALYLCASSSGLASETQYFGPGTRLLVL.

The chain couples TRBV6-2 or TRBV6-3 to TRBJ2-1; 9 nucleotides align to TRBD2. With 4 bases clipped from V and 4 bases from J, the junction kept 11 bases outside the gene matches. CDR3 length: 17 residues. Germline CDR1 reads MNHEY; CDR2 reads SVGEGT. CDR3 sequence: CASSSWVGTSYYNEQFF. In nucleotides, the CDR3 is TGTGCCAGCAGTTCTTGGGTGGGGACTAGCTATTACAATGAGCAGTTCTTC.

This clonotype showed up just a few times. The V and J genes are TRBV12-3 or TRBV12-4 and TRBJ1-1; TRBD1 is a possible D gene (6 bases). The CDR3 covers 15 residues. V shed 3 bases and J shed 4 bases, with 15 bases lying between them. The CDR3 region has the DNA TGTGCCAGCAGTTTCGGGGGGGGCAGGGGCACTGAAGCTTTCTTT. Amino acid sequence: CASSFGGGRGTEAFF.

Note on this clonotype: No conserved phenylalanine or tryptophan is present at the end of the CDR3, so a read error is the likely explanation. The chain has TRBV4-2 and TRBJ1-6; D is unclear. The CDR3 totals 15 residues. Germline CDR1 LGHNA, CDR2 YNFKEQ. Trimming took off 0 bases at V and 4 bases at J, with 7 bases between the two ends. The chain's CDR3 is CASSQENTYNSPLHL. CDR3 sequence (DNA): TGTGCCAGCAGCCAAGAGAACACTTATAATTCACCCCTCCACCTT.

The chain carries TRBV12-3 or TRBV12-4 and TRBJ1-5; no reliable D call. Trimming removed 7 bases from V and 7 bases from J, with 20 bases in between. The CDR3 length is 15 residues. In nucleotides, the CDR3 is TGTGCCAGCAACCGGGGAGGGCGGGGAGGCCAGCCCCAGCATTTT. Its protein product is CASNRGGRGGQPQHF.

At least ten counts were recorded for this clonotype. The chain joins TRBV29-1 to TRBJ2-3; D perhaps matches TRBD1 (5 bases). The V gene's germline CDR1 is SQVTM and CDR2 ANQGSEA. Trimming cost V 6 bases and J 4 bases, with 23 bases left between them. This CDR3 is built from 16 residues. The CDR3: CSVSSAGRTSADTQYF. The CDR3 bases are TGCAGCGTCTCCAGTGCAGGGCGAACAAGCGCAGATACGCAGTATTTT.

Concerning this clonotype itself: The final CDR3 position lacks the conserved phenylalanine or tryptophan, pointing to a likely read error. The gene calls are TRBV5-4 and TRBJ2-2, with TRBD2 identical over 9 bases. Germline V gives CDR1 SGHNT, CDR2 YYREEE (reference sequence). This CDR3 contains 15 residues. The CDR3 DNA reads TGTGCTAGCAGCCTAGCGGGAAGGAAAACCGGGGAGCTGTTTCTT. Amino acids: CASSLAGRKTGELFL.

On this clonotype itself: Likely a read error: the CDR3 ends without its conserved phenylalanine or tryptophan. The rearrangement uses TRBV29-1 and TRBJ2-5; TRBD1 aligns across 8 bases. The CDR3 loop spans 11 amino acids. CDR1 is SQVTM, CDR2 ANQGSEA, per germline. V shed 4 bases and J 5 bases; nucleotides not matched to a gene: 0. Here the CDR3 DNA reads TGCAGCGTTGGGGACAGGGAGACCCAGTACATC. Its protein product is CSVGDRETQYI.

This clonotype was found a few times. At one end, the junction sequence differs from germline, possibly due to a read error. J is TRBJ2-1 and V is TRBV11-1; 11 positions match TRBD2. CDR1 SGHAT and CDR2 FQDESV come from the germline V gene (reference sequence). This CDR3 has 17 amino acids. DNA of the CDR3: TGTGCCAGTAGCTTGGCCGTAGCGGGAGGGTCGATCCATGAGCAGTTCTTC. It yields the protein CASSLAVAGGSIHEQFF.

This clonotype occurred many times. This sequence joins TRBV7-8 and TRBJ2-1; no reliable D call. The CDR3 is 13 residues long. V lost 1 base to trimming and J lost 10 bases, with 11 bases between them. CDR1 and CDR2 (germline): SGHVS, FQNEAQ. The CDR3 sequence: CASSLVRTTEQFF. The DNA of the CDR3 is TGTGCCAGCAGCTTAGTTCGGACGACGGAGCAGTTCTTC.

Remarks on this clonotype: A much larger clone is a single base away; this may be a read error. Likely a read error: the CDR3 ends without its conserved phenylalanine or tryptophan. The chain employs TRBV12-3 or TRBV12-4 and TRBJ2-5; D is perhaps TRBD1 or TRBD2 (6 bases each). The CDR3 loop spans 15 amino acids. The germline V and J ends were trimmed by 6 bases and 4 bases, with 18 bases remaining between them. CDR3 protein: CASRSRRTGAETQYL. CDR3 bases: TGTGCCAGCAGGTCCCGGCGCACGGGGGCAGAGACCCAGTACCTC.

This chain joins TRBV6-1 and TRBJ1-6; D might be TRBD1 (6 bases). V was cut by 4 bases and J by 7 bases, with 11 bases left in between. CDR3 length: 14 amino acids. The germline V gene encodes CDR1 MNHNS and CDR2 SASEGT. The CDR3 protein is CASSGGLSNSPLHF. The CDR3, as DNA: TGTGCCAGCAGTGGGGGGCTTAGCAATTCACCCCTCCACTTT.

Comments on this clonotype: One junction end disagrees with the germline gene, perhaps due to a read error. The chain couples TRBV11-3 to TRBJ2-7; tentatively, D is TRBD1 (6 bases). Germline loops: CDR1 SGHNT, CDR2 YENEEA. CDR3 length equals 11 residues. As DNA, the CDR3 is TGTGCCAGCAGCAGAAGGACAGCATTGCACTTC. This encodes CASSRRTALHF.

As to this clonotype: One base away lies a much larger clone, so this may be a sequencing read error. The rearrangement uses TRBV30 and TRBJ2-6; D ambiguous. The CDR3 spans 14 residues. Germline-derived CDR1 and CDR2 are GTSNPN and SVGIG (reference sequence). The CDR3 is CAWTSNSGPNVLTF. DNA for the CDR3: TGTGCCTGGACCTCAAACTCTGGGCCCAACGTCCTGACTTTC.

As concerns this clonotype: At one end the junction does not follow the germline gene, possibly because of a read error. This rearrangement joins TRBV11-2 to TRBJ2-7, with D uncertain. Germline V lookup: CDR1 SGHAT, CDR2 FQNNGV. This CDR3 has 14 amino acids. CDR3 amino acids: CVSSLTPKNYEQYF. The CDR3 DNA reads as TGTGTCAGCAGCTTGACACCGAAGAACTACGAGCAGTACTTC.

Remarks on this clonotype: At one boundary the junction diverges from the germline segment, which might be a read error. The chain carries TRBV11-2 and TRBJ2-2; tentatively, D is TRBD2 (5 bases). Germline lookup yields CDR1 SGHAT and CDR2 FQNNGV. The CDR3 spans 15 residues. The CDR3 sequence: CAGSSRPLNTRELFF. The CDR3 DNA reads TGTGCCGGCAGCTCGAGGCCCCTGAACACCCGGGAACTGTTTTTT.

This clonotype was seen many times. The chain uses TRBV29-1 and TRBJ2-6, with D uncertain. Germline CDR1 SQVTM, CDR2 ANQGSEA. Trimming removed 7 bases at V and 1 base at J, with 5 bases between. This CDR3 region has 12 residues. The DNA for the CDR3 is TGCAGCGCCATATCTGGGGCCAACGTCCTGACTTTC. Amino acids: CSAISGANVLTF.

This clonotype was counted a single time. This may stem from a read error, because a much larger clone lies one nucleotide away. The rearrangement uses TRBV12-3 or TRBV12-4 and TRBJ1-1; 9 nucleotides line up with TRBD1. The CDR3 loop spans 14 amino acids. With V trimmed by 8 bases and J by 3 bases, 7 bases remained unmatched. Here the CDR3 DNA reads TGTGCCAGCGGCAAACGGGACAGGGACACTGAAGCTTTCTTT. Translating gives CASGKRDRDTEAFF.

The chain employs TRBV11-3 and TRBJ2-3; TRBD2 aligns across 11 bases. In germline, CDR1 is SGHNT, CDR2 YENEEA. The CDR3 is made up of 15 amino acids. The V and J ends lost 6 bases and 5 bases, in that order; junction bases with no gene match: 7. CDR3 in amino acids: CASSLTSGKGDTQYF. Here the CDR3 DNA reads TGTGCCAGCAGTTTGACTAGCGGGAAGGGAGATACGCAGTATTTT.